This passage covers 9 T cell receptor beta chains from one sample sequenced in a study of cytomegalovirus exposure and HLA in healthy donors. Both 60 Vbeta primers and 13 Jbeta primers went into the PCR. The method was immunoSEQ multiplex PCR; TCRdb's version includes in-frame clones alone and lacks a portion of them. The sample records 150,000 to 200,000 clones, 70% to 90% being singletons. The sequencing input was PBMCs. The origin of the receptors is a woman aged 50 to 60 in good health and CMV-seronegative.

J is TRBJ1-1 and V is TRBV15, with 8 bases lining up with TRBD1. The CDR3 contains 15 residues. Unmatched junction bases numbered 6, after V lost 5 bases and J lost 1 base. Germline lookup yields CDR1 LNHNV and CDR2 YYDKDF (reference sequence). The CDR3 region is CATSSRTGKNTEAFF. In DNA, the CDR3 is TGTGCCACCAGCTCTCGGACAGGGAAGAACACTGAAGCTTTCTTT.

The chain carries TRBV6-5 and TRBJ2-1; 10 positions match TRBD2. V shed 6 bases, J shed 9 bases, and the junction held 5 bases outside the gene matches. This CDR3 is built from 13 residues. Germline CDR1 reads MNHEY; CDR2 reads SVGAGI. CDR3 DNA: TGTGCCAGCAGACAGCGGGAGGGGCGTGAGCAGTTCTTC. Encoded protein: CASRQREGREQFF.

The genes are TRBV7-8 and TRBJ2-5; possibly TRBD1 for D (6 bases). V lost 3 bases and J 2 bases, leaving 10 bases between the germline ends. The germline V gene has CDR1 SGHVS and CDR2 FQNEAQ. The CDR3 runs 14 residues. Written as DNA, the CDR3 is TGTGCCAGCAGCTTCCAGGGGTGGCAAGAGACCCAGTACTTC. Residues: CASSFQGWQETQYF.

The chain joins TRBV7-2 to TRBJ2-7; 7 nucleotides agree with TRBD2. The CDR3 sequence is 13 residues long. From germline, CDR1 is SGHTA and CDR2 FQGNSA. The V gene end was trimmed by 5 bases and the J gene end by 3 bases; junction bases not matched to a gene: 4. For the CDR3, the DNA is TGTGCCAGCAGCCCGAAGCGGGACTACGAGCAGTACTTC. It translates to CASSPKRDYEQYF.

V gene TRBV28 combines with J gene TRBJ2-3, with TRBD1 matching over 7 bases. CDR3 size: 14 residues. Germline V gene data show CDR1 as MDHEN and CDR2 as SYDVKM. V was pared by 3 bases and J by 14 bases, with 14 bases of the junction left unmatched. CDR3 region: CASSFPSPGQIPYF. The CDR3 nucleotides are TGTGCCAGCAGTTTCCCTTCTCCGGGACAGATCCCGTATTTT.

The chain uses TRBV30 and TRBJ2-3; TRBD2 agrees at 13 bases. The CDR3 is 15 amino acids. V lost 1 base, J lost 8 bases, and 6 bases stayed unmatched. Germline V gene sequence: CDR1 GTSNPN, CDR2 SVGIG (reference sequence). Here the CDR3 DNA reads TGTGCCTGGAGTGGCGGACTAGCGGGAGCGGGTACGCAGTATTTT. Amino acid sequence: CAWSGGLAGAGTQYF.

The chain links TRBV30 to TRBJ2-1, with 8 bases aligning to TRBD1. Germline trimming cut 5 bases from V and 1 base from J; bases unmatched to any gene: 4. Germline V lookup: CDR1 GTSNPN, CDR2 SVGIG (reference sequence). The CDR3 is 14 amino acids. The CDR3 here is CAWVRTGSYNEQFF. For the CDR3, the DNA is TGTGCCTGGGTCAGGACAGGGTCCTACAATGAGCAGTTCTTC.

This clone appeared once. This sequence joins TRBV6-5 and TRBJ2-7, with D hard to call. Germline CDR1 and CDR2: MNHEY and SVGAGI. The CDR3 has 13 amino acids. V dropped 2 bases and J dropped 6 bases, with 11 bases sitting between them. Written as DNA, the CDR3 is TGTGCCAGCAGTTACCCCCTAGATCCCGAGCAGTACTTC. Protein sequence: CASSYPLDPEQYF.

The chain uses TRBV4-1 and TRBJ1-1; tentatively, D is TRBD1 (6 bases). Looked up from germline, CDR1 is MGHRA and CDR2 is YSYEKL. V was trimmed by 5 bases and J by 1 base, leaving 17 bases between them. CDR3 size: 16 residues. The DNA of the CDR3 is TGCGCCAGCAGCTCAGGATTCGTACAGGGGAACACTGAAGCTTTCTTT. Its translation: CASSSGFVQGNTEAFF.